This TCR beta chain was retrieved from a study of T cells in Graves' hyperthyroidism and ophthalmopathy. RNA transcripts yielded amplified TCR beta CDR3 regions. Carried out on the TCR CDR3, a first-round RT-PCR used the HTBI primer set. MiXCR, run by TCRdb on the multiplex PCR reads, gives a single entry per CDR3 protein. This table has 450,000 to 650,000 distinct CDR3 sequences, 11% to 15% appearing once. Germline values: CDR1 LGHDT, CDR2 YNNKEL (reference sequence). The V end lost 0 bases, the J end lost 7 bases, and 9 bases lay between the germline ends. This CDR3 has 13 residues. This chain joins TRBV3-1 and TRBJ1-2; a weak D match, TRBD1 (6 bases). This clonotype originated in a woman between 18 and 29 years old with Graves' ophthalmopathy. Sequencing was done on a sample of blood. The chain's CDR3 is CASSQEGAFGYTF. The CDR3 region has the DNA TGTGCCAGCAGCCAAGAGGGGGCGTTTGGCTACACCTTC.